Shown below are 28 T cell receptor beta chains from a single sample sequenced in a study of T cells of healthy individuals. TCRdb reprocessed the 5' RACE reads with MiXCR, giving one entry per CDR3 protein. The sample shows some 41,000 distinct CDR3 sequences, about 5% of them seen only once. All receptors derive from a human donor in good health.

This clonotype appeared many times. J is TRBJ1-1 and V is TRBV13; the match to TRBD1 covers 9 bases. Looked up from germline, CDR1 is PRHDT and CDR2 is FYEKMQ (reference sequence). The CDR3 consists of 14 residues. V shed 5 bases and J 5 bases; nucleotides not matched to a gene: 6. CDR3: CASSPRTGETEAFF. The CDR3, as DNA: TGTGCCAGCAGCCCCCGGACAGGGGAAACTGAAGCTTTCTTT.

This clonotype has a count of ten or more. The rearrangement joins TRBV7-8 to TRBJ2-7; D tentatively fits TRBD1 or TRBD2 (6 bases each). V was clipped by 8 bases and J by 7 bases, with 15 bases between them. CDR3 size: 12 residues. Germline CDR1 reads SGHVS; CDR2 reads FQNEAQ. The CDR3 protein is CASRGRGREQYF. In DNA form, the CDR3 reads TGTGCCAGCCGCGGTCGGGGGCGGGAGCAGTACTTC.

This clonotype was observed at least ten times. The rearrangement joins TRBV19 to TRBJ2-1; TRBD2 matches 7 bases. This CDR3 is 15 amino acids long. Germline CDR1 is LNHDA and CDR2 is SQIVND (reference sequence). V trimming: 9 bases; J trimming: 3 bases; junction bases outside the gene matches: 11. The CDR3 is CASRPSGGYYNEQFF. The DNA of the CDR3 is TGTGCCAGCAGGCCTTCGGGGGGATACTACAATGAGCAGTTCTTC.

This clonotype was detected ten times or more. The J gene is TRBJ1-5, the V gene TRBV12-3 or TRBV12-4; D is uncertain. The CDR3 covers 13 residues. Trimming removed 4 bases from V and 3 bases from J, with 7 bases in between. The CDR3: CASSWQANQPQHF. The CDR3 DNA is TGTGCCAGCAGTTGGCAGGCCAATCAGCCCCAGCATTTT.

This clonotype was recorded many times. The genes are TRBV7-2 and TRBJ2-3; D unresolved. V was cut by 1 base and J by 2 bases, with 10 bases left in between. The CDR3 has 15 amino acids. The germline gives CDR1 SGHTA, CDR2 FQGNSA. The CDR3 DNA follows: TGTGCCAGCAGCTTAGTGTCCGGCACCACAGATACGCAGTATTTT. As protein: CASSLVSGTTDTQYF.

This chain joins TRBV6-2 or TRBV6-3 and TRBJ2-3; 13 bases match TRBD2. The CDR3 is made up of 17 amino acids. The ends lost 5 bases at V and 6 bases at J; junction bases unmatched: 11. The V gene's germline CDR1 is MNHEY and CDR2 SVGEGT. In nucleotides, the CDR3 is TGTGCCAGCAGTCTTCGGACTAGCGGGGGCCCAGAGGATACGCAGTATTTT. Protein: CASSLRTSGGPEDTQYF.

V is TRBV5-4 and J is TRBJ1-1; no clear D. Germline V gives CDR1 SGHNT, CDR2 YYREEE (reference sequence). CDR3 size: 16 residues. V gave up 3 bases and J gave up 2 bases, with 17 bases separating them. CDR3 coding DNA: TGTGCCAGCAGCTCCGGGCGAGGGCGTAGTAACACTGAAGCTTTCTTT. It specifies CASSSGRGRSNTEAFF.

This clonotype was detected only a few times. The rearrangement links TRBV5-6 to TRBJ2-7; D gene unclear. This CDR3 spans 12 amino acids. Trimming cost V 4 bases and J 5 bases, with 10 bases left between them. Looked up from germline, CDR1 is SGHDT and CDR2 is YYEEEE. CDR3 nucleotides: TGTGCCAGCAGCGCGGTTAGCCACGAGCAGTACTTC. This sequence encodes CASSAVSHEQYF.

Many counts were recorded for this clonotype. The V and J genes are TRBV3-1 and TRBJ1-3; no reliable D call. Germline V lookup: CDR1 LGHDT, CDR2 YNNKEL (reference sequence). The CDR3 totals 17 residues. The ends were cut back, 1 base at V and 0 bases at J, with 13 bases in the middle. In nucleotides, the CDR3 is TGTGCCAGCAGCCAAGGCTCGGCAGGAGCCTCTGGAAACACCATATATTTT. It yields the protein CASSQGSAGASGNTIYF.

The genes are TRBV15 and TRBJ2-3, with D perhaps TRBD1 (6 bases). Per germline, CDR1 LNHNV and CDR2 YYDKDF (reference sequence). The V and J ends lost 5 bases and 1 base respectively, with 13 bases between them. This CDR3 spans 15 amino acids. CDR3 protein: CATSLDSRRTDTQYF. CDR3 nucleotides: TGTGCCACCAGCTTGGACAGTCGGCGCACAGATACGCAGTATTTT.

In its sample, this clonotype was seen a few times. The rearrangement joins TRBV6-5 to TRBJ1-2; D may be TRBD1 (5 bases). The germline V and J ends were trimmed by 6 bases and 4 bases, with 12 bases remaining between them. From germline, CDR1 is MNHEY and CDR2 SVGAGI. The CDR3 runs to 13 residues. The CDR3 is CASSPGALYGYTF. The CDR3 DNA is TGTGCCAGCAGCCCTGGGGCGCTCTATGGCTACACCTTC.

Ten or more counts support this clonotype. The rearrangement links TRBV4-1 to TRBJ1-3, with D unresolved. The germline V gene has CDR1 MGHRA and CDR2 YSYEKL. This CDR3 is 15 amino acids long. V lost 9 bases to trimming and J lost 0 bases, with 15 bases between them. The CDR3 DNA reads as TGCGCCAGTCGGCCCCCCCCTGGCTCTGGAAACACCATATATTTT. Its protein product is CASRPPPGSGNTIYF.

Many counts were recorded for this clonotype. The chain is built from TRBV7-6 and TRBJ2-1, with 13 bases lining up with TRBD2. CDR1 is SGHVS, CDR2 FNYEAQ, per germline. Trimming cost V 3 bases and J 5 bases; bases outside gene matches: 13. CDR3 length: 19 amino acids. The CDR3 nucleotides read TGTGCCAGCAGCTTTCGACTAGCGGGGGGTCCCGAAATCAACAATGAGCAGTTCTTC. It is translated as CASSFRLAGGPEINNEQFF.

The CDR3 loop reads CAISLGQTNQPQHF. The CDR3, as DNA: TGTGCCATCAGCCTGGGACAGACCAATCAGCCCCAGCATTTT. The V and J genes are TRBV10-3 and TRBJ1-5; TRBD1 agrees at 7 bases. This CDR3 has 14 amino acids. V lost 6 bases, J lost 3 bases, and 5 bases stayed unmatched. Germline CDR1 and CDR2: ENHRY and SYGVKD.

The table lists this clonotype with many counts. The rearrangement uses TRBV12-3 or TRBV12-4 and TRBJ1-1; D is ambiguous. The CDR3 runs 13 residues. V gave up 4 bases and J gave up 3 bases, with 9 bases separating them. This CDR3 reads CASSSVWDTEAFF. The CDR3 region has the DNA TGTGCCAGCAGTTCAGTGTGGGACACTGAAGCTTTCTTT.

Ten or more counts support this clonotype. V gene TRBV12-3 or TRBV12-4 combines with J gene TRBJ1-5; no firm D call. The CDR3 has 13 residues. Trimming took off 0 bases at V and 1 base at J, with 1 base between the two ends. The CDR3 here is CASSLASNQPQHF. The CDR3 coding sequence is TGTGCCAGCAGTTTAGCCAGCAATCAGCCCCAGCATTTT.

This clonotype occurred many times. V gene TRBV27 combines with J gene TRBJ2-2; D not certain. Germline-derived CDR1 and CDR2 are MNHEY and SMNVEV (reference sequence). This CDR3 comprises 13 residues. V was trimmed by 6 bases and J by 5 bases, leaving 10 bases between them. The CDR3 nucleotides read TGTGCCAGCAGCTGGGGTCGGACCGGGGAGCTGTTTTTT. It yields the protein CASSWGRTGELFF.

This clonotype was picked up many times. This chain joins TRBV20-1 and TRBJ1-2, with no clear D. This CDR3 has 16 residues. Germline CDR1 reads DFQATT; CDR2 reads SNEGSKA (reference sequence). The V end was cut by 1 base, the J end by 2 bases, with 17 bases between. CDR3 nucleotide sequence: TGCAGTGCTAGAGCCGCCGGAGGGAGGAGAAACTATGGCTACACCTTC. Its translation is CSARAAGGRRNYGYTF.

This clonotype was seen many times. The chain is built from TRBV18 and TRBJ1-1; TRBD1 agrees at 7 bases. Germline CDR1 reads KGHSH; CDR2 reads LQKENI. This CDR3 has 12 residues. V shed 4 bases and J 10 bases; nucleotides not matched to a gene: 6. For the CDR3, the DNA is TGTGCCAGCTCACGACAGGGAGAGGGAGCTTTCTTT. Residues: CASSRQGEGAFF.

The V call is TRBV13, the J call TRBJ1-5, with a weak D call TRBD1 (5 bases). Trimming took 5 bases from V and 7 from J, leaving 15 bases between them. Germline-derived CDR1 and CDR2 are PRHDT and FYEKMQ (reference sequence). This CDR3 comprises 14 residues. CDR3 residues: CASSTYGGGQPQHF. The CDR3 DNA follows: TGTGCCAGCAGCACCTACGGGGGTGGACAGCCCCAGCATTTT.

This clonotype was observed many times. The J gene is TRBJ2-1, the V gene TRBV7-6; no definite D call. Germline CDR1 is SGHVS and CDR2 is FNYEAQ. CDR3 length: 13 amino acids. Trimming took 3 bases from V and 5 from J, leaving 8 bases between them. The CDR3 DNA is TGTGCCAGCAGCTTGGGGTATCACAATGAGCAGTTCTTC. This encodes CASSLGYHNEQFF.

This clonotype was seen at least ten times. The rearrangement uses TRBV10-3 and TRBJ2-3; D might be TRBD2 (5 bases). The length of the CDR3 is 18 residues. Germline CDR1 reads ENHRY; CDR2 reads SYGVKD. Trimming took 7 bases from V and 4 from J, leaving 27 bases between them. CDR3 DNA: TGTGCCATCAAATCCACCTTGTTTAAGGGAGATGCGGCAGATACGCAGTATTTT. Translated: CAIKSTLFKGDAADTQYF.

This clonotype was detected many times. This chain joins TRBV29-1 and TRBJ2-2; unclear D gene. V was pared by 6 bases and J by 2 bases, with 10 bases between. Germline V CDR1 and CDR2: SQVTM, ANQGSEA. This CDR3 is 13 amino acids long. The CDR3 protein is CSVIRYNTGELFF. The CDR3 coding sequence is TGCAGCGTCATTCGATACAACACCGGGGAGCTGTTTTTT.

This clonotype was recorded at least ten times. V and J are TRBV6-5 and TRBJ2-3; TRBD2 aligns across 7 bases. Germline V CDR1 and CDR2: MNHEY, SVGAGI. Trimming cost V 11 bases and J 2 bases; bases outside gene matches: 10. The CDR3 is 14 amino acids. The DNA of the CDR3 is TGTGCCGTACGGCCGGGACTAAACACAGATACGCAGTATTTT. Encoded protein: CAVRPGLNTDTQYF.

This clonotype was counted between two and nine times. The chain joins TRBV18 to TRBJ1-2; D is ambiguous. CDR1 and CDR2 from the germline V gene are KGHSH and LQKENI. V was cut by 0 bases and J by 3 bases, with 8 bases left in between. There are 14 residues in the CDR3. For the CDR3, the DNA is TGTGCCAGCTCACCACCGTTTGATGACTATGGCTACACCTTC. Encoded protein: CASSPPFDDYGYTF.

This clonotype was seen repeatedly, ten times or more. The gene calls are TRBV10-2 and TRBJ2-1; the match to TRBD2 covers 7 bases. This CDR3 contains 15 residues. V shed 8 bases and J 5 bases; nucleotides not matched to a gene: 12. Germline CDR1 reads WSHSY; CDR2 reads SAAADI. CDR3: CASSLGRGRDNEQFF. In nucleotides, the CDR3 is TGCGCCAGCTCCCTGGGGAGGGGACGAGACAATGAGCAGTTCTTC.

This clonotype was seen ten or more times. The rearrangement links TRBV7-2 to TRBJ2-6; D gene unclear. V was clipped by 4 bases and J by 4 bases, with 8 bases between them. Germline V lookup: CDR1 SGHTA, CDR2 FQGNSA. This CDR3 contains 14 residues. Written as DNA, the CDR3 is TGTGCCAGCAGCTCCCAGAACGGGGCCAACGTCCTGACTTTC. Amino acid sequence: CASSSQNGANVLTF.

This clonotype was seen at least ten times. This sequence joins TRBV14 and TRBJ2-2; no firm D call. Trimming took 2 bases from V and 3 from J, leaving 7 bases between them. Germline values: CDR1 SGHDN, CDR2 FVKESK. The CDR3 length is 14 residues. The CDR3 loop reads CASSQIGHTGELFF. The CDR3 DNA is TGTGCCAGCAGCCAAATAGGGCACACCGGGGAGCTGTTTTTT. The entire variable domain, with the rest obtained from reference TRBV14 and TRBJ2-2, is as follows: EAGVTQFPSHSVIEKGQTVTLRCDPISGHDNLYWYRRVMGKEIKFLLHFVKESKQDESGMPNNRFLAERTGGTYSTLKVQPAELEDSGVYFCASSQIGHTGELFFGEGSRLTVL.